Listed here are 7 T cell receptor beta chains from one sample, sequenced in a study of blood T cells in healthy people across ages. Using a J-beta primer mix together with a sample-barcoded 5' primer, a second PCR was run for roughly 6 to 12 cycles. TCRdb re-called the 5' RACE reads with MiXCR, one entry per CDR3 protein. The sample holds 1,800,000 or so distinct CDR3 sequences, about two fifths seen once. The sequenced material came from blood. These receptors were obtained from a human donor in good health.

Details on this clonotype: A much bigger clone sits one base away, suggesting this may be a read error. V gene TRBV7-2 combines with J gene TRBJ2-5; the D is unclear. From germline, CDR1 is SGHTA and CDR2 FQGNSA. This CDR3 has 16 amino acids. V lost 3 bases and J 11 bases, leaving 25 bases between the germline ends. DNA of the CDR3: TGTGCCAGCAGCTTGGAATCGACAAGTTGGGGATACAAGCAGTACTTC. Its protein is CASSLESTSWGYKQYF. Filled out from reference TRBV7-2 and TRBJ2-5, the complete variable domain reads GAGVSQSPSNKVTEKGKDVELRCDPISGHTALYWYRQSLGQGLEFLIYFQGNSAPDKSGLPSDRFSAERTGGSVSTLTIQRTQQEDSAVYLCASSLESTSWGYKQYFGPGTRLLVL.

This clonotype occurred a few times. For the CDR3, the DNA is TGTGCTAGTGGTTTGGCGCGTCCCTATGGCTACACCTTC. Translating gives CASGLARPYGYTF. The chain links TRBV12-5 to TRBJ1-2; no reliable D call. The CDR3 is 13 residues long. From germline, CDR1 is LGHNT and CDR2 FRNRAP. Trimming removed 1 base from V and 4 bases from J, with 7 bases in between.

This clonotype was counted a few times. The rearrangement joins TRBV15 to TRBJ2-2, with D possibly TRBD2 on 5 matching bases. Germline assignment: CDR1 LNHNV and CDR2 YYDKDF (reference sequence). Trimming stripped 4 bases from V and 7 bases from J, with 7 bases between. This CDR3 is built from 12 residues. CDR3 region: CATSITSGELFF. The CDR3 nucleotides read TGTGCCACCAGCATAACTAGCGGGGAGCTGTTTTTT.

J is TRBJ1-2 and V is TRBV7-2, with no clear D. V was pared by 5 bases and J by 7 bases, with 14 bases between. The CDR3 is 13 residues long. Per the germline V gene, CDR1 is SGHTA and CDR2 is FQGNSA. For the CDR3, the DNA is TGTGCCAGCAGCGGAGGCCGGGTCGGTGGCTACACCTTC. This sequence encodes CASSGGRVGGYTF.

The chain uses TRBV28 and TRBJ2-3; the D gene could be TRBD1 or TRBD2 (5 bases each). From germline, CDR1 is MDHEN and CDR2 SYDVKM. The CDR3 has 15 residues. The V end lost 4 bases, the J end lost 3 bases, and 14 bases lay between the germline ends. In nucleotides, the CDR3 is TGTGCCAGCAGTTACCACAGTGGGGGAACAGATACGCAGTATTTT. Its protein product is CASSYHSGGTDTQYF.

This clonotype was picked up a small number of times. This chain uses TRBV27 with TRBJ2-1; TRBD2 matches 8 bases. The germline gives CDR1 MNHEY, CDR2 SMNVEV (reference sequence). The CDR3 is made up of 13 amino acids. The trim removed 6 bases at V and 9 bases at J, leaving 7 bases unmatched. In nucleotides, the CDR3 is TGTGCCAGCAGCCCCGGGGGGGCCCCTGAGCAGTTCTTC. Translation gives CASSPGGAPEQFF.

In this sample, this clonotype turned up many times. V gene TRBV11-2 combines with J gene TRBJ2-1; D might be TRBD1 (6 bases). V gave up 1 base and J gave up 10 bases, with 8 bases separating them. The germline V gene encodes CDR1 SGHAT and CDR2 FQNNGV. This CDR3 comprises 12 residues. The CDR3, as DNA: TGTGCCAGCAGCTTAGTGGGGACAGAGCAGTTCTTC. Amino acid sequence: CASSLVGTEQFF.